Below, 26 T cell receptor beta chains from the same sample are listed, as sequenced in a study of cytomegalovirus exposure and HLA in healthy donors. Both 60 Vbeta primers and 13 Jbeta primers went into the PCR. The method was immunoSEQ multiplex PCR; TCRdb's version includes in-frame clones alone and lacks a portion of them. The sample contains 70,000 to 95,000 clones, around 62% of which appear only once. Material: PBMCs. The origin of the receptors is a woman aged 25 to 39 in good health and CMV-seropositive.

This clone came up a few times. This sequence joins TRBV2 and TRBJ1-1, with unresolved D. Trimming shortened V by 6 bases and J by 10 bases, and 18 bases separated the two germline ends. The length of the CDR3 is 13 residues. Germline V CDR1 and CDR2: SNHLY, FYNNEI. As DNA, the CDR3 is TGTGCCAGCAGATCATCTCCCAACGAGGGAGCTTTCTTT. It codes for CASRSSPNEGAFF. The full variable domain, with the rest looked up from reference TRBV2 and TRBJ1-1, is EPEVTQTPSHQVTQMGQEVILRCVPISNHLYFYWYRQILGQKVEFLVSFYNNEISEKSEIFDDQFSVERPDGSNFTLKIRSTKLEDSAMYFCASRSSPNEGAFFGQGTRLTVV.

The V call is TRBV6-5, the J call TRBJ1-1; a possible D gene is TRBD1 (5 bases). V was clipped by 2 bases and J by 1 base, with 8 bases between them. The CDR3 is made up of 14 amino acids. Germline V gene lookup returns CDR1 MNHEY and CDR2 SVGAGI. This CDR3 reads CASSYRRGNTEAFF. The CDR3 DNA sequence: TGTGCCAGCAGTTACCGAAGGGGGAACACTGAAGCTTTCTTT.

In its sample, this clone was seen a few times. This chain joins TRBV4-1 and TRBJ1-1; D is undetermined. The CDR3 has 15 amino acids. The germline gives CDR1 MGHRA, CDR2 YSYEKL. V shed 0 bases and J shed 1 base, with 9 bases lying between them. The CDR3, as DNA: TGCGCCAGCAGCCAAGACCAGGCTGGGAACACTGAAGCTTTCTTT. Translated, it gives CASSQDQAGNTEAFF.

The CDR3 coding sequence is TGTGCCAGTAGTACCAGGTACTCTGGAAACACCATATATTTT. Protein sequence: CASSTRYSGNTIYF. The chain combines TRBV19 with TRBJ1-3; D unclear. Germline CDR1 LNHDA, CDR2 SQIVND (reference sequence). With 4 bases removed from V and 0 bases from J, the gap between germline ends came to 7 bases. The length of the CDR3 is 14 residues.

This clone has just a few counts. The genes are TRBV2 and TRBJ2-3, with TRBD2 identical over 11 bases. V lost 3 bases to trimming and J lost 4 bases; unmatched junction nucleotides: 0. This CDR3 is built from 14 residues. Per the germline V gene, CDR1 is SNHLY and CDR2 is FYNNEI. The CDR3 loop is CASSDSGGADTQYF. CDR3 bases: TGTGCCAGCAGTGATAGCGGGGGGGCAGATACGCAGTATTTT. Filled out from reference TRBV2 and TRBJ2-3, the complete variable domain reads EPEVTQTPSHQVTQMGQEVILRCVPISNHLYFYWYRQILGQKVEFLVSFYNNEISEKSEIFDDQFSVERPDGSNFTLKIRSTKLEDSAMYFCASSDSGGADTQYFGPGTRLTVL.

V gene TRBV28 combines with J gene TRBJ1-3, with a tentative D call TRBD1 (5 bases). Germline V gives CDR1 MDHEN, CDR2 SYDVKM. CDR3 length: 14 amino acids. V was trimmed by 7 bases and J by 1 base, leaving 11 bases between them. As DNA, the CDR3 is TGTGCCAGCACTATACAGGATTCTGGAAACACCATATATTTT. It specifies CASTIQDSGNTIYF.

The rearrangement links TRBV20-1 to TRBJ2-5; 7 nucleotides align to TRBD1. The J call may be faulty, since TRBJ2-7 better matches the DNA end. CDR3 length: 11 residues. Per the germline V gene, CDR1 is DFQATT and CDR2 is SNEGSKA (reference sequence). CDR3 region: CSGQGAYEQYF. In DNA, the CDR3 is TGCAGTGGGCAGGGGGCCTACGAGCAGTACTTC.

This chain connects TRBV25-1 to TRBJ2-2; D is possibly TRBD2 (6 bases). V was pared by 6 bases and J by 5 bases, with 19 bases between. The germline gives CDR1 MGHDK, CDR2 SYGVNS. CDR3 length equals 16 residues. The CDR3 sequence is CASRPALGGGTGELFF. Here the CDR3 DNA reads TGTGCCAGCAGGCCCGCGCTGGGGGGTGGGACCGGGGAGCTGTTTTTT.

The CDR3 is CASSMMGQGVLGYTF. CDR3 in DNA: TGTGCCAGTAGTATGATGGGACAGGGCGTTTTAGGCTACACCTTC. This chain connects TRBV19 to TRBJ1-2, with 9 bases matching TRBD1. The V segment lost 3 bases and the J segment 8 bases; nucleotides outside the gene matches: 10. This CDR3 region has 15 residues. The germline CDR1 and CDR2 sequences are LNHDA and SQIVND (reference sequence).

This chain links TRBV7-9 with TRBJ1-6; D unclear. Deletions cut 1 base from V and 9 bases from J, with 13 bases between. There are 15 residues in the CDR3. Germline values: CDR1 SEHNR, CDR2 FQNEAQ (reference sequence). The CDR3 region is CASSLGVRPGSPLHF. CDR3 nucleotide sequence: TGTGCCAGCAGCTTAGGGGTCAGGCCAGGTTCACCCCTCCACTTT.

The chain has TRBV4-1 and TRBJ2-3, with 7 bases aligning to TRBD2. CDR1 is MGHRA, CDR2 YSYEKL, per germline. The CDR3 consists of 16 residues. V trimming: 4 bases; J trimming: 2 bases; junction bases outside the gene matches: 9. In DNA form, the CDR3 reads TGCGCCAGCAGCCTAGCGGGCCTGGGTTTCACAGATACGCAGTATTTT. Protein: CASSLAGLGFTDTQYF.

The V call is TRBV19, the J call TRBJ2-5; D remains unclear. Per the germline V gene, CDR1 is LNHDA and CDR2 is SQIVND (reference sequence). CDR3 length equals 13 residues. V was clipped by 3 bases and J by 8 bases, with 13 bases between them. Here the CDR3 DNA reads TGTGCCAGTAGTATCCCTAATCGCATAACCCAGTACTTC. This encodes CASSIPNRITQYF.

The chain links TRBV6-5 to TRBJ2-4; D gene ambiguous. This CDR3 spans 14 amino acids. CDR1 and CDR2 (germline): MNHEY, SVGAGI. Trimming removed 0 bases from V and 0 bases from J, with 3 bases in between. The CDR3 reads CASSYSLAKNIQYF. The CDR3 DNA is TGTGCCAGCAGTTACTCTCTAGCCAAAAACATTCAGTACTTC.

The sample holds one count of this clone. The chain employs TRBV19 and TRBJ1-1; D possibly corresponds to TRBD1 (6 bases). This CDR3 is built from 14 residues. Germline CDR1 and CDR2: LNHDA and SQIVND (reference sequence). V was pared by 9 bases and J by 0 bases, with 14 bases between. The CDR3 DNA reads TGTGCCAGCCGAGACAGGACCATGAACACTGAAGCTTTCTTT. Translating gives CASRDRTMNTEAFF.

The chain couples TRBV27 to TRBJ1-1; D call uncertain. The CDR3 is made up of 13 amino acids. CDR1 is MNHEY, CDR2 SMNVEV, per germline (reference sequence). V dropped 0 bases and J dropped 9 bases, with 11 bases sitting between them. CDR3: CASSLSARVKAFF. Written as DNA, the CDR3 is TGTGCCAGCAGTTTATCGGCGCGGGTTAAAGCTTTCTTT.

This chain links TRBV5-6 with TRBJ2-1; 9 bases fit TRBD2. The junction had 11 bases not matched to a gene; V was cut back by 5 bases and J by 8 bases. The CDR3 contains 15 residues. Germline CDR1 SGHDT, CDR2 YYEEEE. CDR3 in DNA: TGTGCCAGCAGAGTCCGCGGGGGGGGAGTGGATGAGCAGTTCTTC. Encoded protein: CASRVRGGGVDEQFF.

The rearrangement joins TRBV5-4 to TRBJ1-2, with a tentative D call TRBD1 (6 bases). Germline assignment: CDR1 SGHNT and CDR2 YYREEE (reference sequence). V gave up 1 base and J gave up 5 bases, with 15 bases separating them. The CDR3 consists of 15 residues. CDR3 amino acids: CASSLRGGWSYGYTF. DNA of the CDR3: TGTGCCAGCAGCTTGAGGGGGGGTTGGAGTTATGGCTACACCTTC.

The chain employs TRBV6-5 and TRBJ1-1, with 9 bases lining up with TRBD1. From germline, CDR1 is MNHEY and CDR2 SVGAGI. The CDR3 contains 15 residues. Trimming at V came to 6 bases and at J to 1 base, leaving 6 bases not matched to a gene. The CDR3 DNA follows: TGTGCCAGCAGCCCCGTGACAGGGGGGAACACTGAAGCTTTCTTT. Translating gives CASSPVTGGNTEAFF.

This clone was seen a handful of times. The gene calls are TRBV30 and TRBJ1-4; 10 positions agree with TRBD1. Germline lookup yields CDR1 GTSNPN and CDR2 SVGIG (reference sequence). The CDR3 is 15 residues long. After removal of 4 bases from V and 6 bases from J, the junction contained 8 bases not matched to a gene. The CDR3 protein is CAWNLGGTGDEKLFF. The CDR3 nucleotides are TGTGCCTGGAACCTCGGTGGGACAGGGGATGAAAAACTGTTTTTT.

The gene calls are TRBV4-1 and TRBJ2-7, with 7 positions matching TRBD2. Germline V gene data show CDR1 as MGHRA and CDR2 as YSYEKL. The trim removed 2 bases at V and 1 base at J, leaving 5 bases unmatched. The CDR3 consists of 15 residues. The DNA for the CDR3 is TGCGCCAGCAGCCAACCGACTAGCAAGTCCTACGAGCAGTACTTC. It specifies CASSQPTSKSYEQYF.

This clone was seen a handful of times. The chain combines TRBV5-6 with TRBJ1-5; D perhaps matches TRBD1 (5 bases). CDR1 and CDR2 from the germline V gene are SGHDT and YYEEEE. There are 16 residues in the CDR3. V lost 0 bases and J 0 bases, leaving 10 bases between the germline ends. This CDR3 reads CASSLGGGYSNQPQHF. The CDR3 DNA follows: TGTGCCAGCAGCTTGGGGGGGGGTTATAGCAATCAGCCCCAGCATTTT.

J is TRBJ2-7 and V is TRBV5-1; 12 bases agree with TRBD2. The V segment lost 4 bases and the J segment 0 bases; nucleotides outside the gene matches: 2. The length of the CDR3 is 15 residues. The germline V gene encodes CDR1 SGHRS and CDR2 YFSETQ. CDR3 region: CASSRTSGDSYEQYF. CDR3 DNA sequence: TGCGCCAGCAGCCGGACTAGCGGGGACTCCTACGAGCAGTACTTC.

This clone was found once. In the same sample, other DNA sequences code for this CDR3. The CDR3 is CASSSSSYEQYF. The CDR3 DNA reads as TGTGCCAGCAGTTCGAGCTCCTACGAGCAGTACTTC. The rearrangement uses TRBV27 and TRBJ2-7, with D hard to call. The CDR3 covers 12 residues. Germline V gives CDR1 MNHEY, CDR2 SMNVEV (reference sequence). V was shortened by 4 bases and J by 0 bases, with 4 bases between the two germline ends.

The gene calls are TRBV2 and TRBJ2-7; TRBD2 aligns across 7 bases. The CDR3 extends over 14 amino acids. Unmatched junction bases numbered 7, after V lost 8 bases and J lost 0 bases. Germline assignment: CDR1 SNHLY and CDR2 FYNNEI. The CDR3 loop is CASGRAGSSYEQYF. The CDR3, as DNA: TGTGCCAGCGGACGAGCGGGGAGCTCCTACGAGCAGTACTTC. Using reference TRBV2 and TRBJ2-7 for the parts outside the CDR3, the full variable domain is EPEVTQTPSHQVTQMGQEVILRCVPISNHLYFYWYRQILGQKVEFLVSFYNNEISEKSEIFDDQFSVERPDGSNFTLKIRSTKLEDSAMYFCASGRAGSSYEQYFGPGTRLTVT.

The V call is TRBV4-3, the J call TRBJ1-2, with 8 bases that match TRBD1. Germline loops: CDR1 LGHNA, CDR2 YSLEER. V lost 2 bases and J lost 8; bases outside the gene matches: 13. The CDR3 extends over 16 amino acids. The CDR3 here is CASSQQPTGDVGGYTF. The CDR3 DNA follows: TGCGCCAGCAGCCAACAACCGACAGGGGATGTAGGGGGCTACACCTTC.

This clone was picked up a small number of times. V usage is TRBV4-2 and J usage is TRBJ1-3, with D unresolved. The length of the CDR3 is 16 residues. Germline V lookup: CDR1 LGHNA, CDR2 YNFKEQ. With 0 bases removed from V and 0 bases from J, the gap between germline ends came to 9 bases. The CDR3 here is CASSQDPQLSGNTIYF. Here the CDR3 DNA reads TGTGCCAGCAGCCAAGACCCACAGCTCTCTGGAAACACCATATATTTT.